The sequence of this T cell receptor (beta chain) was determined in a study of blood T cell repertoires in COVID-19. Study background: COVID-19 samples from acute and convalescent phases originated in the United States, Italy and Spain. In each case, the material was cDNA or gDNA derived from T cells, B-cell-depleted T cells, or PBMCs.

The germline gives CDR1 PRHDT, CDR2 FYEKMQ (reference sequence). The ends were cut back, 5 bases at V and 0 bases at J, with 11 bases in the middle. The CDR3 runs to 15 residues. Authors' processing steps: Nucleated cell counts were estimated from reference gene primer amplification. This table comes from immunoSEQ multiplex PCR, and its TCRdb copy is limited to in-frame clones, with some not included. The DNA was the basis for D and trimming; V, J and clone size are from that table. The sample records roughly 100,000 clones, about 90% being singletons. Seattle patients were enrolled during active infection and followed longitudinally.

The chain uses TRBV13 and TRBJ1-3, with D possibly being TRBD1 (6 bases). The receptor was derived from a human donor with COVID-19, enrolled during active disease. The donor label of this sample is uncertain. Sequencing was carried out using peripheral blood. Here the CDR3 DNA reads TGTGCCAGCAGCCCCTTAGGGGGCTCTGGAAACACCATATATTTT. Its translation is CASSPLGGSGNTIYF.